This TCR beta chain stems from a study of blood T cell repertoires in COVID-19. Study context: Some COVID-19 samples were acute and others convalescent; all came from the United States, Italy and Spain.

Measured with immunoSEQ multiplex PCR; TCRdb has only the in-frame clones, and not every one. This table holds about 160,000 clones, approximately 84% found once. The ends were cut back, 5 bases at V and 1 base at J, with 15 bases in the middle. The germline V gene encodes CDR1 SGHNT and CDR2 YYREEE (reference sequence). The CDR3 sequence is 15 residues long. The chain couples TRBV5-4 to TRBJ1-1, with D maybe TRBD1 (6 bases). The clonotype comes from a woman of 80 years or more with acute or convalescent COVID-19. Material for sequencing was peripheral blood. The CDR3 is CASSKDSPKNTEAFF. The CDR3 DNA is TGTGCCAGCAGTAAGGACAGCCCTAAGAACACTGAAGCTTTCTTT.